The rows below give T cell receptor beta chains drawn from one sample of a study of tumor and adjacent non-tumor tissue in lung cancer. Each CDR3 protein is one row after TCRdb ran MiXCR on the multiplex PCR reads. The sample includes roughly 66,000 distinct CDR3 sequences, 60% to 75% of them seen just once. The sample taken for sequencing was lung tumor tissue. The receptors come from a man in his fifties or sixties with non-small cell lung cancer. Both conserved end residues are trimmed from each CDR3.

j_call: TRBJ1-5
v_call: TRBV6-1
cdr3_aa: ASTQEYSNQPQN

j_call: TRBJ2-7
v_call: TRBV12-3/TRBV12-4
cdr3_aa: ANSPTSGSYEQY

j_call: TRBJ2-7
v_call: TRBV5-5
cdr3_aa: ACSLDSPYEQY

j_call: TRBJ2-7
v_call: TRBV11-1
cdr3_aa: ASNLMEGNYEQY

j_call: TRBJ2-2
v_call: TRBV12-3/TRBV12-4
cdr3_aa: ARSSGLEVGEMF

j_call: TRBJ2-1
v_call: TRBV11-1
cdr3_aa: ASSYLAGTYNEQF

j_call: TRBJ2-5
v_call: TRBV12-3/TRBV12-4
cdr3_aa: ASWIAGVETQY

j_call: -
v_call: TRBV10-3
cdr3_aa: AISDPGRAHQPQY

j_call: TRBJ2-5
v_call: TRBV6-2/TRBV6-3
cdr3_aa: VNRSSGRGETQY

j_call: TRBJ1-2
v_call: TRBV6-1
cdr3_aa: ASVGTALNYGYS

j_call: TRBJ1-1
v_call: TRBV29-1
cdr3_aa: SINGGVNTEAF

j_call: TRBJ1-1
v_call: TRBV6-5
cdr3_aa: ASRKNTNAF

j_call: TRBJ1-2
v_call: TRBV12-3/TRBV12-4
cdr3_aa: ASRSSGTGNYGYT

j_call: TRBJ2-7
v_call: TRBV12-3/TRBV12-4
cdr3_aa: ASSLAGGAYKQY

j_call: TRBJ1-1
v_call: TRBV20-1
cdr3_aa: SARGRANTDGF

j_call: TRBJ2-7
v_call: TRBV21-1
cdr3_aa: ASSKALGQRSYEQY

j_call: TRBJ2-2
v_call: TRBV28
cdr3_aa: ASSLIADLNIGELF

j_call: TRBJ1-6
v_call: TRBV10-2
cdr3_aa: ASRDGYNSPLH

j_call: TRBJ2-3
v_call: TRBV9
cdr3_aa: ASSFRGGEGTDTQY

j_call: TRBJ2-3
v_call: TRBV5-4
cdr3_aa: ASRTPEGASTDRQY

j_call: TRBJ1-1
v_call: TRBV6-1
cdr3_aa: ASSDPQGNEAL

j_call: TRBJ2-7
v_call: TRBV5-3
cdr3_aa: ARGLDRRIYEQY

j_call: TRBJ2-1
v_call: TRBV29-1
cdr3_aa: SALNGEQS

j_call: TRBJ2-6
v_call: TRBV6-1
cdr3_aa: ASTDGSSGTNVLT

j_call: TRBJ2-7
v_call: TRBV20-1
cdr3_aa: CAAGTSGASYKRY